This T cell receptor (beta chain) was recorded in a study of PD-L1 blockade in urothelial cancer. Study in general: Analyses were performed on blood at 3 weeks after treatment start (the second dose) and at 6 weeks.

Remarks on this clone: The antigen is unknown.

Method: immunoSEQ multiplex PCR; TCRdb's copy keeps in-frame clones and lacks some. The sample yields about 45,000 clones, more than 75% seen once. The patients' disease, urothelial carcinoma, was locally advanced or metastatic. Regarding the study as a whole: Below-median blood TCR clonality before treatment forecast better survival.

The origin of this receptor is a woman aged 55-70 years with urothelial cancer. The source was PBMCs, collected around atezolizumab (anti-PD-L1) treatment.

CDR3 loop: CASSLTGGTFNEQFF. Here the CDR3 DNA reads TGTGCCAGCAGCTTAACGGGGGGGACCTTCAATGAGCAGTTCTTC. J is TRBJ2-1 and V is TRBV5-4; TRBD2 matches at 8 bases. The CDR3 covers 15 residues. CDR1 SGHNT and CDR2 YYREEE come from the germline V gene (reference sequence). V trimming: 2 bases; J trimming: 6 bases; junction bases outside the gene matches: 7.